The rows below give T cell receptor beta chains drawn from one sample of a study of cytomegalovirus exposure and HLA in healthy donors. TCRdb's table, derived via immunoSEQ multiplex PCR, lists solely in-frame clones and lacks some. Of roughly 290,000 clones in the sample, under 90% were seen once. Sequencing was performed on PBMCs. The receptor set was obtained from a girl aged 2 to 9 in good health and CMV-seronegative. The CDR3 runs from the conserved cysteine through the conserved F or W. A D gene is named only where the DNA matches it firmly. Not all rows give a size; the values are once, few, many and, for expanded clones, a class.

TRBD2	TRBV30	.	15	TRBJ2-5	TGTGCCTGGAGTACGGGACTAGCGGGGGTAGAGACCCAGTACTTC	CAWSTGLAGVETQYF
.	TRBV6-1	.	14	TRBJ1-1	TGTGCCAGCCAATTACAGGCTGGGGACACTGAAGCTTTCTTT	CASQLQAGDTEAFF
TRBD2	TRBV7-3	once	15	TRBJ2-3	TGTGCCAGCAGCTCAATAGCGGGGGCCACAGATACGCAGTATTTT	CASSSIAGATDTQYF
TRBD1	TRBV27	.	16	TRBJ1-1	TGTGCCAGCAGTTTATCGATCCCCAACAGGGGCCGAGGGGCTTTCTTT	CASSLSIPNRGRGAFF
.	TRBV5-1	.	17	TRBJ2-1	TGCGCCAGCAGCTTGCGTTCGGCTGACGAGGGTCACAATGAGCAGTTCTTC	CASSLRSADEGHNEQFF
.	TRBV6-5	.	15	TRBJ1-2	TGTGCCAGCAGTCGTTTTAGACAGTCGACGGGTGGCTACACCTTC	CASSRFRQSTGGYTF
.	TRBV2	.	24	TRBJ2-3	TGTGCCAGCAGTGAAGGTTTAAGGGGGTGGGCAGTAGCTGTCCATTCCTACCCCCATGATACGCAGTATTTT	CASSEGLRGWAVAVHSYPHDTQYF
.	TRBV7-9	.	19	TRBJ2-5	TGTGCCAGCAGCAATAGTGCCAGGGGAGAAGTAGGGGAGCGAGAGACCCAGTACTTC	CASSNSARGEVGERETQYF
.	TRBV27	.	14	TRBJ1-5	TGTGCCAGCAGTTCATTCGAGAACAATCAGCCCCAGCATTTT	CASSSFENNQPQHF
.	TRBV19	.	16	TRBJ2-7	TGTGCCAGTAGTCCTCGGAGACAGGCCATCTCATACGAGCAGTACTTC	CASSPRRQAISYEQYF
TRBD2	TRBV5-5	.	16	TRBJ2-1	TGTGCCAGCAACCCGGGACTAGCGGGAGTTAACAATGAGCAGTTCTTC	CASNPGLAGVNNEQFF
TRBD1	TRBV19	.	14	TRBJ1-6	TGTGCCAGTAGTACGGGGACAGGGTCTTCACCCCTCCACTTT	CASSTGTGSSPLHF
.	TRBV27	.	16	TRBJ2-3	TGTGCCAGCAGTTTAATCGGAGTCAGCGCGCTGGTTACGCAGTATTTT	CASSLIGVSALVTQYF
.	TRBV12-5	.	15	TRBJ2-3	TGTGCTAGTGGTTTAGTCCTCGGGAGCACAGATACGCAGTATTTT	CASGLVLGSTDTQYF
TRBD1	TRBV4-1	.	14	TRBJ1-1	TGCGCCAGCAGCCAAAAAGGGGGCTTGGCTGAAGCTTTCTTT	CASSQKGGLAEAFF
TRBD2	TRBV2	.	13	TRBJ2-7	TGTGCCAGTACTAGCGGGAGCTCCTACGAGCAGTACTTC	CASTSGSSYEQYF
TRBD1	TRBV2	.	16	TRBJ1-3	TGTGCCAGCAGTGATTCCCTGGACAGGGTCGTGAACACCATATATTTT	CASSDSLDRVVNTIYF
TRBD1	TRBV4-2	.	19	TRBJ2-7	TGTGCCAGCAGCCACCCGCACCGAGGACAGGGCCTAACTGCCTACGAGCAGTACTTC	CASSHPHRGQGLTAYEQYF
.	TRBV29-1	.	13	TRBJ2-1	TGCAGCGTTTCCGGACAGAACTACAATGAGCAGTTCTTC	CSVSGQNYNEQFF
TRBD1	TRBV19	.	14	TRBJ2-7	TGTGCCACGAGACAGGGGGCGAGTTCCTACGAGCAGTACTTC	CATRQGASSYEQYF
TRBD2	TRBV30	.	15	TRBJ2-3	TGTGCCTGGAGCCAGAAGCGGGGGAGCACAGATACGCAGTATTTT	CAWSQKRGSTDTQYF
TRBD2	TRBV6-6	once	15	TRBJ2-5	TGTGCCAGCAAGATTAGCGGGGGGGCCGTTGAGACCCAGTACTTC	CASKISGGAVETQYF
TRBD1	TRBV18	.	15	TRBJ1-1	TGTGCCAGCTCACCAACTGGACAGGAGGTCACTGAAGCTTTCTTT	CASSPTGQEVTEAFF
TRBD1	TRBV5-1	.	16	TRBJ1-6	TGCGCCAGCAGCTTCGCCGGACAGGGGGGGAATTCACCCCTCCACTTT	CASSFAGQGGNSPLHF
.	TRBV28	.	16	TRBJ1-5	TGTGCCAGCAGTTTTTATACAGGGCGGAGCAATCAGCCCCAGCATTTT	CASSFYTGRSNQPQHF
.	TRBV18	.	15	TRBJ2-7	TGTGCCAGCTCACCACCAGCAGGGAACGTGTACGAGCAGTACTTC	CASSPPAGNVYEQYF
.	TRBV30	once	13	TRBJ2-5	TGTGCCTGGAGCGAAGGGGGGGGAGAGACCCAGTACTTC	CAWSEGGGETQYF
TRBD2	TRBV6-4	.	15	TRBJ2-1	TGTGCCAGCAGTGAAGCCGCGGGAGGGGTCAATGAGCAGTTCTTC	CASSEAAGGVNEQFF
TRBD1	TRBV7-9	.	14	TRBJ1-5	TGTGCCAGCAGCCGGACAGGGGACAATCAGCCCCAGCATTTT	CASSRTGDNQPQHF
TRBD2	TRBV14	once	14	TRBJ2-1	TGTGCCAGCAGCCCACCCCAGGAGCGGGGGGAGCAGTTCTTC	CASSPPQERGEQFF
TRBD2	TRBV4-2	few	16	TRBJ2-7	TGTGCCAGCAGCCAAGATTTGACTAGCGGGACGTACGAGCAGTACTTC	CASSQDLTSGTYEQYF
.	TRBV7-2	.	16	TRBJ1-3	TGTGCCAGCAGCTTAACTGGGGCCAACTCTGGAAACACCATATATTTT	CASSLTGANSGNTIYF
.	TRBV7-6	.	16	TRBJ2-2	TGTGCCAGCAGCTTAGCTCTGGGACAGAACACCGGGGAGCTGTTTTTT	CASSLALGQNTGELFF
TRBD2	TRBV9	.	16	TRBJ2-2	TGTGCCAGCAGCGTAGCCCTAGCGGGAGAAAGCGGGGAGCTGTTTTTT	CASSVALAGESGELFF
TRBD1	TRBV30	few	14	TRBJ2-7	TGTGCCTGGAGTGCCCGGACAGGGGCGAGCGAGCAGTACTTC	CAWSARTGASEQYF
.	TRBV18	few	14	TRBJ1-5	TGTGCCAGCTCACTTTCAGGCGGGAATCAGCCCCAGCATTTT	CASSLSGGNQPQHF
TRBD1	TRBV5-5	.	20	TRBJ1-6	TGTGCCAGCAGCTTGGAGGGACAGGAGTACTACAGCTCCTATAATTCACCCCTCCACTTT	CASSLEGQEYYSSYNSPLHF